These T cell receptor beta chains were read from a single sample in a study of regulatory T cells in long-lasting Graves disease. Each CDR3 protein is one row after TCRdb ran MiXCR on the multiplex PCR reads. The sample carries roughly 560,000 distinct CDR3 sequences, around 13% recorded once. The same data also went into a second study, on T cells in Graves' hyperthyroidism and ophthalmopathy.

The material sequenced was peripheral blood mononuclear cells (PBMCs), taken at new diagnosis, from a patient treated with antithyroid drugs. The receptors come from a woman aged 30 to 39 with Graves disease. The CDR3 runs from the conserved cysteine through the conserved F or W. The D gene is left open where the match is weak. For some rows the clone size is stated as once, few or many, or as a class when expanded; others skip it.

j_gene	d_gene	abundance	v_gene	CDR3nt	CDR3aa
TRBJ2-1	-	many	TRBV7-9	TGTGCCAGCAGCTTAAAAACGAATGAGCAGTTCTTC	CASSLKTNEQFF
TRBJ2-7	TRBD2	many	TRBV10-3	TGTGCCATCAGTGACCCTGGGACTAGCGGGTCTCCGCTGGGACTAGGTGAGCAGTACTTC	CAISDPGTSGSPLGLGEQYF
TRBJ2-2	-	-	TRBV30	TGTGCCTGGAGCCCCCACTTTGGGGGCTCGAACACCGGGGAGCTGTTTTTT	CAWSPHFGGSNTGELFF
TRBJ2-4	-	few	TRBV6-1	TGTGCCAGCAAAAAGGGGGGAACAAACATTCAGTACTTC	CASKKGGTNIQYF
TRBJ2-7	TRBD1	-	TRBV10-3	TGTGCCATCATGCAGGGGGCAGGGTACGAGCAGTACTTC	CAIMQGAGYEQYF
TRBJ2-7	-	few	TRBV9	TGTGCCAGCTCTGAATCGGGGAGGCTGGGCGAGCAGTACTTC	CASSESGRLGEQYF
TRBJ2-3	-	many	TRBV10-3	TGTGCCACCCAACGTGCGGAGAGCACAGATACGCAGTATTTT	CATQRAESTDTQYF
TRBJ2-1	-	many	TRBV20-1	TGCAGTGCCGATGACGGGGACCCTTCCTACAATGAGCAGTTCTTC	CSADDGDPSYNEQFF
TRBJ2-1	TRBD2	few	TRBV3-1	TGTGCCAGCAGCCAAGATTTGGGACTAGCGGGAGAAGGCTCCTACAATGAGCAGTTCTTC	CASSQDLGLAGEGSYNEQFF
TRBJ2-1	TRBD2	many	TRBV24-1	TGTGCCACCAGTGATTCAGGGACTAGCGGGGAGGAGCAGTTCTTC	CATSDSGTSGEEQFF
TRBJ1-4	-	many	TRBV12-3/TRBV12-4	TGTGCCAGCACCTCCCCACACTTTATCGGCGGACTGACTAATGAAAAACTGTTTTTT	CASTSPHFIGGLTNEKLFF
TRBJ1-4	-	many	TRBV15	TGTGCCACCAGCACGGAGGGGATGATTAATGAAAAACTGTTTTTT	CATSTEGMINEKLFF
TRBJ1-4	TRBD1	-	TRBV4-2	TGTGCCAGCAGCCAAGGGGGGGGGGACAGGGATGAAAAACTGTTTTTT	CASSQGGGDRDEKLFF
TRBJ1-1	-	-	TRBV7-9	TGTGCCAGCAGCCACATTGCAAGGGCGCGCAGGGAAGCTTTCTTT	CASSHIARARREAFF
TRBJ2-7	-	many	TRBV12-3/TRBV12-4	TGTGCCTCCGCGGCCGGGACCCCCAGATACGAGCAGTACTTC	CASAAGTPRYEQYF
TRBJ1-2	-	many	TRBV5-4	TGTGCCAGCAGCTTGGCGGTGTGGGCAGCCCCCTATGGCTACACCTTC	CASSLAVWAAPYGYTF